The 20 T cell receptor beta chains in this list originate from one sample, sequenced in a study of cytomegalovirus exposure and HLA in healthy donors. Primers for the PCR totalled 60 Vbeta and 13 Jbeta. Assay: immunoSEQ multiplex PCR; the TCRdb copy retains only in-frame clones and omits some. The data hold about 130,000 clones, with 81% observed a single time. The material sequenced was PBMCs. These TCRs come from a woman between 25 and 40 years old in good health and CMV-seronegative.

The J gene is TRBJ2-1, the V gene TRBV19; 8 bases agree with TRBD2. V trimming: 3 bases; J trimming: 0 bases; junction bases outside the gene matches: 4. The CDR3 length is 16 residues. Germline V gene sequence: CDR1 LNHDA, CDR2 SQIVND (reference sequence). This chain's CDR3 is CASSIRSGGSYNEQFF. CDR3 nucleotide sequence: TGTGCCAGTAGTATTAGGAGCGGGGGCTCCTACAATGAGCAGTTCTTC.

For the CDR3, the DNA is TGTGCCTGGAGTGTATGGCTTCCCGGGGAGCTGTTTTTT. Translating gives CAWSVWLPGELFF. The V call is TRBV30, the J call TRBJ2-2; D call uncertain. V lost 0 bases and J 6 bases, leaving 8 bases between the germline ends. The CDR3 contains 13 residues. The germline V gene encodes CDR1 GTSNPN and CDR2 SVGIG (reference sequence).

The genes are TRBV28 and TRBJ2-7, with D perhaps TRBD2 (6 bases). This CDR3 has 13 residues. The germline gives CDR1 MDHEN, CDR2 SYDVKM. The V gene lost 6 bases and the J gene lost 3 bases, with 12 bases spanning the gap. The CDR3 protein is CASSPGDGYEQYF. In nucleotides, the CDR3 is TGTGCCAGCAGCCCGGGAGATGGCTACGAGCAGTACTTC.

V is TRBV7-6 and J is TRBJ1-6; 8 nucleotides agree with TRBD1. CDR3 size: 15 residues. The ends lost 4 bases at V and 10 bases at J; junction bases unmatched: 9. Germline CDR1 SGHVS, CDR2 FNYEAQ. The CDR3 nucleotides are TGTGCCAGCAGCTCTGGACAGGGAGGACAGTCACCCCTCCACTTT. It translates to CASSSGQGGQSPLHF.

CDR3 coding DNA: TGTGCCAGTAGCGTGACCGGGACAGGGGGCAATCAGCCCCAGCATTTT. It codes for CASSVTGTGGNQPQHF. The chain employs TRBV19 and TRBJ1-5; 10 nucleotides agree with TRBD1. V lost 6 bases, J lost 2 bases, and 7 bases stayed unmatched. CDR1 is LNHDA and CDR2 is SQIVND in the germline V gene (reference sequence). The length of the CDR3 is 16 residues.

CDR3 residues: CASSGTSGGGTYNEQFF. CDR3 bases: TGTGCCAGCAGCGGGACTAGCGGGGGGGGCACCTACAATGAGCAGTTCTTC. The V gene is TRBV7-9, the J gene TRBJ2-1; 16 bases are shared with TRBD2. Germline loops: CDR1 SEHNR, CDR2 FQNEAQ (reference sequence). V was clipped by 5 bases and J by 2 bases; unmatched bases: 3. CDR3 size: 17 residues.

The V and J genes are TRBV6-6 and TRBJ1-2, with TRBD1 as a possible D gene (6 bases). Trimming cost V 5 bases and J 7 bases, with 20 bases left between them. CDR1 MNHNY and CDR2 SVGAGI come from the germline V gene (reference sequence). This CDR3 is 15 amino acids long. The CDR3 region is CASSPSTGGGGGYTF. The CDR3, as DNA: TGTGCCAGCAGTCCCTCAACGGGGGGCGGGGGTGGCTACACCTTC.

CDR3 sequence (DNA): TGTGCCAGCAGCCGGACCGGGAGTACTAGCACAGATACGCAGTATTTT. Its translation: CASSRTGSTSTDTQYF. The V gene is TRBV7-3, the J gene TRBJ2-3, with D possibly being TRBD2 (6 bases). Trimming pared 5 bases from V and 0 bases from J, leaving 15 bases between. CDR3 length equals 16 residues. CDR1 and CDR2 from the germline V gene are SGHTA and FQGTGA.

The gene calls are TRBV4-1 and TRBJ2-1, with 7 bases matching TRBD2. Germline trimming cut 2 bases from V and 10 bases from J; bases unmatched to any gene: 8. The CDR3 loop spans 14 amino acids. The germline V gene encodes CDR1 MGHRA and CDR2 YSYEKL. CDR3 sequence (DNA): TGCGCCAGCAGCCAAAGCCCGGGAGGAGAGGAGCAGTTCTTC. Its protein is CASSQSPGGEEQFF.

CDR3 DNA sequence: TGTGCCAGCAGCTCGGACAGGGGGCGCGTGGCTGAAGCTTTCTTT. Encoded protein: CASSSDRGRVAEAFF. The chain uses TRBV7-2 and TRBJ1-1; 11 bases fit TRBD1. Per germline, CDR1 SGHTA and CDR2 FQGNSA. Trimming removed 4 bases from V and 6 bases from J; junction bases left unmatched: 7. The CDR3 length is 15 residues.

V usage is TRBV7-3 and J usage is TRBJ2-1; 9 nucleotides line up with TRBD1. Trimming at V came to 4 bases and at J to 4 bases, leaving 5 bases not matched to a gene. The CDR3 has 15 residues. Germline V gene data show CDR1 as SGHTA and CDR2 as FQGTGA. This CDR3 is CASSYGGTGYNEQFF. The DNA for the CDR3 is TGTGCCAGCAGCTACGGTGGGACAGGGTACAATGAGCAGTTCTTC.

CDR3 residues: CASSLSPGLAPSSYNEQFF. Written as DNA, the CDR3 is TGTGCCAGCAGCTTAAGTCCCGGACTAGCGCCGAGCTCCTACAATGAGCAGTTCTTC. The chain couples TRBV5-4 to TRBJ2-1; the match to TRBD2 covers 9 bases. Germline lookup yields CDR1 SGHNT and CDR2 YYREEE (reference sequence). This CDR3 comprises 19 residues. The ends lost 2 bases at V and 0 bases at J; junction bases unmatched: 12.

The CDR3 DNA follows: TGTGCCAGCAGCCTAAAGGCGGGGGGCAGCTACGAGCAGTACTTC. Encoded protein: CASSLKAGGSYEQYF. The chain recombines TRBV21-1 with TRBJ2-7; the table's D call, TRBD2, was not checked against the DNA. TRBV21-1 is flagged as a pseudogene. The CDR3 has 15 amino acids.

This clone has only a few counts. This chain connects TRBV18 to TRBJ1-1; TRBD1 agrees at 9 bases. The germline CDR1 and CDR2 sequences are KGHSH and LQKENI. After removal of 6 bases from V and 3 bases from J, the junction contained 5 bases not matched to a gene. The CDR3 length is 14 residues. The CDR3: CASSPDRGDTEAFF. The CDR3 DNA reads as TGTGCCAGCTCTCCCGACAGGGGGGACACTGAAGCTTTCTTT.

This clone came up a few times. The DNA for the CDR3 is TGTGCCAGTAGTACCAGGGTTTCGACTGAAGCTTTCTTT. Residues: CASSTRVSTEAFF. The V call is TRBV19, the J call TRBJ1-1; D possibly corresponds to TRBD1 (5 bases). Per the germline V gene, CDR1 is LNHDA and CDR2 is SQIVND (reference sequence). V lost 4 bases and J 5 bases, leaving 11 bases between the germline ends. CDR3 length: 13 amino acids.

CDR3 sequence reads: CASRPGLAGPETQYF. CDR3 DNA: TGTGCCAGCAGGCCGGGACTAGCGGGACCAGAGACCCAGTACTTC. The gene calls are TRBV6-5 and TRBJ2-5; 13 bases fit TRBD2. V was clipped by 6 bases and J by 4 bases; unmatched bases: 5. Germline assignment: CDR1 MNHEY and CDR2 SVGAGI. The CDR3 is made up of 15 amino acids.

Of note for this clone: The same CDR3 is also encoded by other DNA sequences in this sample. J is TRBJ1-2 and V is TRBV9, with 7 nucleotides matching TRBD1. Germline V gene lookup returns CDR1 SGDLS and CDR2 YYNGEE. The V and J ends lost 3 bases and 6 bases, in that order; junction bases with no gene match: 5. The CDR3 sequence is 13 residues long. The CDR3 region has the DNA TGTGCCAGCAGCGGACAGGGCCAGGATGGCTACACCTTC. Translated: CASSGQGQDGYTF.

The rearrangement links TRBV30 to TRBJ2-3; TRBD2 is a possible D gene (6 bases). The V and J ends lost 5 bases and 1 base respectively, with 10 bases between them. This CDR3 is built from 13 residues. Germline CDR1 is GTSNPN and CDR2 is SVGIG (reference sequence). The CDR3 reads CAWGTLRTDTQYF. Written as DNA, the CDR3 is TGTGCCTGGGGGACTCTCCGCACAGATACGCAGTATTTT.

This sequence joins TRBV4-1 and TRBJ1-4; 8 bases align to TRBD1. V was pared by 2 bases and J by 7 bases, with 6 bases of the junction left unmatched. This CDR3 region has 15 residues. The germline CDR1 and CDR2 sequences are MGHRA and YSYEKL. As DNA, the CDR3 is TGCGCCAGCAGCCAACCGAGGACAGGGTTTGAAAAACTGTTTTTT. This translates into CASSQPRTGFEKLFF.

J is TRBJ1-1 and V is TRBV19, with 8 positions matching TRBD1. The CDR3 covers 15 residues. Germline CDR1 and CDR2: LNHDA and SQIVND (reference sequence). J lost 7 bases, V lost 1 base, and 8 bases had no gene match. CDR3 nucleotides: TGTGCCAGTAGTATAGGTGGACAGGGAATTGGTGAAGCTTTCTTT. Its protein product is CASSIGGQGIGEAFF.